Below are 2 T cell receptor beta chains sequenced from a single sample in a study of radiation and T cells in renal cell carcinoma (dated by TCRdb to the early 2020s). Interpreted using the paper, the time point label stands for: tumor resected at nephrectomy. The treatment or condition label, as the study defines it: treatment-naive control, cytoreductive nephrectomy. The library came from the immunoSEQ multiplex PCR assay. TCRdb stores this immuneACCESS table with in-frame sequences only. Part of the clones is absent; in the studies checked, under half of the shortfall reflects unresolved V genes, and no reason is known for the rest. This sample comprises some 10,000 clones, 65% of them detected only once. The ten most abundant clones make up more than 14% of the sample. The sequenced sample was tumor tissue, obtained from a patient whose treatment was nephrectomy without radiotherapy. These receptor sequences come from a man aged 60-69 years with renal cell carcinoma.

The chain couples TRBV28 to TRBJ1-6; TRBD1 agrees at 9 bases. Germline CDR1 MDHEN, CDR2 SYDVKM. The CDR3 sequence is 14 residues long. V dropped 8 bases and J dropped 10; count of bases not matched to a gene: 9. The CDR3 is CASGGQGSRSPLHF. DNA for the CDR3: TGTGCCAGCGGGGGACAGGGATCTCGGTCACCCCTCCACTTT.

The chain joins TRBV27 to TRBJ2-5; D might be TRBD1 or TRBD2, each matching 5 bases. CDR1 is MNHEY, CDR2 SMNVEV, per germline (reference sequence). V lost 5 bases to trimming and J lost 3 bases, with 19 bases between them. The CDR3 is 16 amino acids. Here the CDR3 reads CASSPYLRGLEETQYF. As DNA, the CDR3 is TGTGCCAGCAGTCCGTATTTGAGGGGTTTGGAAGAGACCCAGTACTTC.